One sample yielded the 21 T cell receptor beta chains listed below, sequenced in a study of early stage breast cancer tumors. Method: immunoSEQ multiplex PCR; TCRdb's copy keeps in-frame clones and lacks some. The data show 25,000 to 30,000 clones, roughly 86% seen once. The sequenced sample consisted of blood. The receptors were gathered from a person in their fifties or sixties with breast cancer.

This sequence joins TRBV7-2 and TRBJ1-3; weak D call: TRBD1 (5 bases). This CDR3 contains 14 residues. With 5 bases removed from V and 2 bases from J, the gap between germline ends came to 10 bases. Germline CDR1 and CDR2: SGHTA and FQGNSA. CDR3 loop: CASSAIGAGNTIYF. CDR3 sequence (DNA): TGTGCCAGCAGCGCAATAGGGGCTGGAAACACCATATATTTT.

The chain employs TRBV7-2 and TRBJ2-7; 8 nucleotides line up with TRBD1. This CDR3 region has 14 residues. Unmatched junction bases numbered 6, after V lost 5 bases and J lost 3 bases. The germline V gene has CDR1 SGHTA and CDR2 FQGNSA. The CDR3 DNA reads TGTGCCAGCAGCCAAGACAGGGGTGGCTACGAGCAGTACTTC. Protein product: CASSQDRGGYEQYF.

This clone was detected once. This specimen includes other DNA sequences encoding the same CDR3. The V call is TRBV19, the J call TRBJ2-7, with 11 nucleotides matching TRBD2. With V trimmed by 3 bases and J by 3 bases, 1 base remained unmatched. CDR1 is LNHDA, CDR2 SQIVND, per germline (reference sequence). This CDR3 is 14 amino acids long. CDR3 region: CASSIGTSGYEQYF. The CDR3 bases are TGTGCCAGTAGTATCGGGACTAGCGGCTACGAGCAGTACTTC.

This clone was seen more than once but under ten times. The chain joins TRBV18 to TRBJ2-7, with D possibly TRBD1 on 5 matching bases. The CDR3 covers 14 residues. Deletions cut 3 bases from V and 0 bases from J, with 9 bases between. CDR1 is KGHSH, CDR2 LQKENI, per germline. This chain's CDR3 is CASSPGRNSYEQYF. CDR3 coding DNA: TGTGCCAGCTCACCGGGGCGGAACTCCTACGAGCAGTACTTC.

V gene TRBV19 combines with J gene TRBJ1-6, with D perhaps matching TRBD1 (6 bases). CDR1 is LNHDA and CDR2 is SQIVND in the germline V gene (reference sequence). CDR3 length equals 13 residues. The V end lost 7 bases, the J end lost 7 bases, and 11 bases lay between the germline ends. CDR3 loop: CASKYRDNSPLHF. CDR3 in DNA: TGTGCCAGTAAATACAGGGACAATTCACCCCTCCACTTT.

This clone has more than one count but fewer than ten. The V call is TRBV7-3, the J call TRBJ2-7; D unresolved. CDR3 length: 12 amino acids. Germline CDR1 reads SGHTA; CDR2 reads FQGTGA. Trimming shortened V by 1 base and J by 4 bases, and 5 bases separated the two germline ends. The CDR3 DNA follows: TGTGCCAGCAGCTTAAAAGGGTACGAGCAGTACTTC. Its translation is CASSLKGYEQYF.

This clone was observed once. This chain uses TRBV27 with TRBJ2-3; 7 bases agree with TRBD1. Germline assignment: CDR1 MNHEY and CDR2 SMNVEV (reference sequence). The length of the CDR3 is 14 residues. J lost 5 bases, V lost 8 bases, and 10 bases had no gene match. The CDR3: CASGLTRGLDTQYF. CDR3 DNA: TGTGCCAGCGGATTAACTAGGGGGCTAGATACGCAGTATTTT.

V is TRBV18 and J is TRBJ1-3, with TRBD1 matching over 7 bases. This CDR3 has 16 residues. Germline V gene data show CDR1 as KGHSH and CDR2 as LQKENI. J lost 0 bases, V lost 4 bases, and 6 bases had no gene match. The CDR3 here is CASSLRDRRSGNTIYF. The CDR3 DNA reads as TGTGCCAGCTCACTCCGGGACAGACGCTCTGGAAACACCATATATTTT.

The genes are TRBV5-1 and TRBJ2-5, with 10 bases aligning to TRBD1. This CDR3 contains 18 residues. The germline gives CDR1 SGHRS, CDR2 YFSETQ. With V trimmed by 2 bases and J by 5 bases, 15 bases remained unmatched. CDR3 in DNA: TGCGCCAGCAGCTTCCTGGGTGGACAGGGGGTTCGTTCGGAGACCCAGTACTTC. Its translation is CASSFLGGQGVRSETQYF.

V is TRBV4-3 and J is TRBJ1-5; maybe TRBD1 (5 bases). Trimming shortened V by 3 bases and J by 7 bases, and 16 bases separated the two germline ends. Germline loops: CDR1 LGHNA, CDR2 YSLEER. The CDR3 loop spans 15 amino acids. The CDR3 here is CASSQRVQGGQPQHF. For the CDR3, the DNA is TGCGCCAGCAGCCAGAGGGTCCAGGGCGGGCAGCCCCAGCATTTT.

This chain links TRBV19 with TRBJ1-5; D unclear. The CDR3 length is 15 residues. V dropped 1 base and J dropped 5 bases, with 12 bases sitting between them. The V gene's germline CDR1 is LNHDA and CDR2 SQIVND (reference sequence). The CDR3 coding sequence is TGTGCCAGTAGTATAGTTGGGGTGCCCTATCAGCCCCAGCATTTT. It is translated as CASSIVGVPYQPQHF. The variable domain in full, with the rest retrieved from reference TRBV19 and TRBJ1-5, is DGGITQSPKYLFRKEGQNVTLSCEQNLNHDAMYWYRQDPGQGLRLIYYSQIVNDFQKGDIAEGYSVSREKKESFPLTVTSAQKNPTAFYLCASSIVGVPYQPQHFGDGTRLSIL.

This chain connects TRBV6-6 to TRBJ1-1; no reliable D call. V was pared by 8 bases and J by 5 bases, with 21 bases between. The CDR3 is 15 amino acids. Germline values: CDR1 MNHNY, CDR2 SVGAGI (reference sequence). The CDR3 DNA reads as TGTGCCAGCCCGCCTCCGGGAGGTTTATTGACTGAAGCTTTCTTT. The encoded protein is CASPPPGGLLTEAFF.

The CDR3 DNA follows: TGTGCCAGCAGCTTGGGCAGGGTGGGAGAGACCCAGTACTTC. Its translation: CASSLGRVGETQYF. This chain links TRBV7-7 with TRBJ2-7; tentative D call: TRBD1 (5 bases). The assigned J gene may be wrong: the sequence end matches TRBJ2-5 better. The V gene's germline CDR1 is SSHAT and CDR2 FNYEAQ (reference sequence). This CDR3 is 14 amino acids long.

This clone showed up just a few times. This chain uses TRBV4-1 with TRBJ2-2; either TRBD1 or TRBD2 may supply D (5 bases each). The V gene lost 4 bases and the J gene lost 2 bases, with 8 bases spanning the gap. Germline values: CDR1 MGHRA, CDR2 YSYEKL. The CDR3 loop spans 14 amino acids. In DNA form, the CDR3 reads TGCGCCAGCAGCCGGGACGGTAACACCGGGGAGCTGTTTTTT. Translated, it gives CASSRDGNTGELFF.

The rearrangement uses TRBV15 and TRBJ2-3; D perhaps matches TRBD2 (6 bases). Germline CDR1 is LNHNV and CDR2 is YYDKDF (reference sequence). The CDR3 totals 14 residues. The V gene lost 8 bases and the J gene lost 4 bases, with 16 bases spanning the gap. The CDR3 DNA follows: TGTGCCACCTCTGGAGGGAATAGTGCAGATACGCAGTATTTT. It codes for CATSGGNSADTQYF. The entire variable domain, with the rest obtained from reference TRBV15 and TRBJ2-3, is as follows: DAMVIQNPRYQVTQFGKPVTLSCSQTLNHNVMYWYQQKSSQAPKLLFHYYDKDFNNEADTPDNFQSRRPNTSFCFLDIRSPGLGDTAMYLCATSGGNSADTQYFGPGTRLTVL.

The CDR3 is CASSWGTGFEQYF. The CDR3 DNA follows: TGTGCCAGCAGCTGGGGAACAGGGTTCGAGCAGTACTTC. The chain employs TRBV5-6 and TRBJ2-7; TRBD1 might be the D (6 bases). This CDR3 comprises 13 residues. Trimming shortened V by 3 bases and J by 6 bases, and 13 bases separated the two germline ends. Germline assignment: CDR1 SGHDT and CDR2 YYEEEE.

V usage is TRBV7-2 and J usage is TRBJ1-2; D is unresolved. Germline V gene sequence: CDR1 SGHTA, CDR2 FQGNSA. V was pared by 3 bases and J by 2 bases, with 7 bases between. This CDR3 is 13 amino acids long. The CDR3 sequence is CASSFDGNYGYTF. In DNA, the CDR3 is TGTGCCAGCAGCTTTGACGGGAACTATGGCTACACCTTC.

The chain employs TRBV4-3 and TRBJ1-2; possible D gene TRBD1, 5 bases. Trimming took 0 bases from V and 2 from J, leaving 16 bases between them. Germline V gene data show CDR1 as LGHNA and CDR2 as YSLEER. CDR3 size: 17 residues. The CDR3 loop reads CASSQEDVMSGNYGYTF. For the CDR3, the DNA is TGCGCCAGCAGCCAAGAGGACGTAATGTCAGGGAACTATGGCTACACCTTC.

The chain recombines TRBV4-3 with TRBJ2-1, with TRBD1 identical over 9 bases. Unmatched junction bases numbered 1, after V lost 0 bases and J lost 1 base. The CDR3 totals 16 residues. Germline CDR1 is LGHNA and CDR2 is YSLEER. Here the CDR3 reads CASSQEGQGSYNEQFF. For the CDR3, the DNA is TGCGCCAGCAGCCAAGAGGGACAGGGTTCCTACAATGAGCAGTTCTTC.

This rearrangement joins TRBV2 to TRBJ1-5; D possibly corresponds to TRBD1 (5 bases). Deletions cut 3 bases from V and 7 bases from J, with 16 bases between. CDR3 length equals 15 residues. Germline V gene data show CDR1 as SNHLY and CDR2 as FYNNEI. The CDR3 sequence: CASSESRGGWQPQHF. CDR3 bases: TGTGCCAGCAGTGAGAGTAGGGGAGGTTGGCAGCCCCAGCATTTT.

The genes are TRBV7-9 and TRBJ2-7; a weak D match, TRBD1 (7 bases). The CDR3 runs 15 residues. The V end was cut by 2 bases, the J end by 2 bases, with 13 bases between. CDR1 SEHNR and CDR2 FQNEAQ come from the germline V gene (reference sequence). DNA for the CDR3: TGTGCCAGCAGCTTATTTCAGGGGGGAACCTACGAGCAGTACTTC. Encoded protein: CASSLFQGGTYEQYF.